This T cell receptor (beta chain) was identified in a study of PD-1 blockade in classical Hodgkin lymphoma. Documented time point: cycle 4 day 1 (C4D1), after more than five weeks of nivolumab. Exposure to brentuximab vedotin varied, and each patient had relapsed following autologous stem cell transplantation. Generated by immunoSEQ multiplex PCR, the TCRdb table keeps only in-frame clones and is missing some. The sample contains 110,000 or so clones, approximately 89% of which appear only once. V dropped 4 bases and J dropped 3 bases, with 13 bases sitting between them. In germline, CDR1 is SQVTM, CDR2 ANQGSEA. This CDR3 has 14 amino acids.

The TCR originated in a human donor with classical Hodgkin lymphoma. This material consisted of peripheral blood mononuclear cells (PBMCs), taken before the fourth cycle of nivolumab. The chain combines TRBV29-1 with TRBJ2-1, with D tentatively TRBD2 (6 bases). The CDR3: CSVGGVHLYNEQFF. CDR3 sequence (DNA): TGCAGCGTTGGCGGGGTACATCTCTACAATGAGCAGTTCTTC.